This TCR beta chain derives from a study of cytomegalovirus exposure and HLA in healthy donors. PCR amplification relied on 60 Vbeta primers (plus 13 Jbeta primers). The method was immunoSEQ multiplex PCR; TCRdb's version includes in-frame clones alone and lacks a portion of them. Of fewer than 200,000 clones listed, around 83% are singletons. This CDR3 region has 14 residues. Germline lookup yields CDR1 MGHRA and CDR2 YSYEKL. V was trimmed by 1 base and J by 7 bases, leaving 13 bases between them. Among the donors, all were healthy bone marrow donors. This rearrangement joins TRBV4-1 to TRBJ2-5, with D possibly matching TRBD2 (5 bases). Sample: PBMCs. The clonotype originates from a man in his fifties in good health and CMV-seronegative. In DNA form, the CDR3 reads TGCGCCAGCAGCCAAGGCGGGCCAGTGGGGACCCAGTACTTC. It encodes CASSQGGPVGTQYF.